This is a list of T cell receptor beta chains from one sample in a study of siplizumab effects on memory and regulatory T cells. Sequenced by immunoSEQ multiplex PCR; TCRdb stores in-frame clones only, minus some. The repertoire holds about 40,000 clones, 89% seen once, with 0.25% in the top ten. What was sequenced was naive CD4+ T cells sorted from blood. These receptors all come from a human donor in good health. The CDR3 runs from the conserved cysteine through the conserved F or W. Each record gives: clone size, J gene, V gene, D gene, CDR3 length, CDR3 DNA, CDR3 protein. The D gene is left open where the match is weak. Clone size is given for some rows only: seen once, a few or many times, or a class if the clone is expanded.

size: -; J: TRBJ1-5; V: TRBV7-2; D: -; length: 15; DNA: TGTGCCAGCAGCTTACAGGTCAATAGCAATCAGCCCCAGCATTTT; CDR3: CASSLQVNSNQPQHF
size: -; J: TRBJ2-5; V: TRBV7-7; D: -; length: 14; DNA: TGTGCTAGCAGCCTGGGGGTACCGGGAGAGACCCAGTACTTC; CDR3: CASSLGVPGETQYF
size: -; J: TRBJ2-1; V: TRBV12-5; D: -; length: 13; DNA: TGTGCTAGTGGTTTAGGGCGCTGGGATGAGCAGTTCTTC; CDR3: CASGLGRWDEQFF
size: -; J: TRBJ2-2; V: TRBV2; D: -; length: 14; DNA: TGTGCCAGCAAGAGCGGAGGGGGTCCCGGGGAGCTGTTTTTT; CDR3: CASKSGGGPGELFF
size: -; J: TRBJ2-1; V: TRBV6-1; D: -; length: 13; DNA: TGTGCCAGCAAGGACAGTTCCTACAATGAGCAGTTCTTC; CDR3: CASKDSSYNEQFF
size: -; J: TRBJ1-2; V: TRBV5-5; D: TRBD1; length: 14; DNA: TGTGCCAGCAGCCAACAGGGGTTGTTTGGCGGCTACACCTTC; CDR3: CASSQQGLFGGYTF
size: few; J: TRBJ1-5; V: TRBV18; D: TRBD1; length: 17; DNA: TGTGCCAGCTCACCTGGGACAGGGGGACGGAGCAATCAGCCCCAGCATTTT; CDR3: CASSPGTGGRSNQPQHF
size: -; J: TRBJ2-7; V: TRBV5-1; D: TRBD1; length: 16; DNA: TGCGCCAGCAGCTTGGAGGGACAGGGGGCGATCAGCGAGCAGTACTTC; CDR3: CASSLEGQGAISEQYF
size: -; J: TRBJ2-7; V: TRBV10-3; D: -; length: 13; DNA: TGTGCCATCAGTGTATTAGGGCAGTACGAGCAGTACTTC; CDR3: CAISVLGQYEQYF
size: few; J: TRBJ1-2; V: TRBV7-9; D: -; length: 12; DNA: TGTGCCAGCAGCTTGATGACCCTGGGCTACACCTTC; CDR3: CASSLMTLGYTF
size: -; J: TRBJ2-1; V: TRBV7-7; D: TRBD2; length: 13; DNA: TGTGCCAGCAGCTTGGAGCGGGGAGGAGAGCAGTTCTTC; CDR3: CASSLERGGEQFF
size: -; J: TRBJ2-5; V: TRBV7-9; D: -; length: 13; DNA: TGTGCCAGCAGCTTTGGGGGCCAAGAGACCCAGTACTTC; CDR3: CASSFGGQETQYF
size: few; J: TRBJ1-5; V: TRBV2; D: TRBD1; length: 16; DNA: TGTGCCAGCAGCGCCACAGGGGGCGTAGACAATCAGCCCCAGCATTTT; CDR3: CASSATGGVDNQPQHF
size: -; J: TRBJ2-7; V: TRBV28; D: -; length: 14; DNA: TGTGCCACCTCTCAGGGGACGTCTTATCAGGGGCGGTACTTC; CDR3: CATSQGTSYQGRYF
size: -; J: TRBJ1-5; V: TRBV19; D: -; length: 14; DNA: TGTGCCAGTAGTACCCGATGGGGCAATCAGCCCCAGCATTTT; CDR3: CASSTRWGNQPQHF
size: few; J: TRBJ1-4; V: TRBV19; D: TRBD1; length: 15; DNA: TGTGCCAGTAGGGCGATCCAGGGGGCTAATGAAAAACTGTTTTTT; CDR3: CASRAIQGANEKLFF
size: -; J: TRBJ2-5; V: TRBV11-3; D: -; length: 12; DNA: TGTGCCAGCAGCCCCCGAGGGGAGACCCAGTACTTC; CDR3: CASSPRGETQYF
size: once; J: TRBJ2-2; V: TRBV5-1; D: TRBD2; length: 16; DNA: TGCGCCAGCAGCCTTTCGAGCGGGGGTCACACCGGGGAGCTGTTTTTT; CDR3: CASSLSSGGHTGELFF
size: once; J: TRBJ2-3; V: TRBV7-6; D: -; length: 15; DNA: TGTGCCAGCAGCTTAGACGGGGTTGGCACAGATACGCAGTATTTT; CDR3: CASSLDGVGTDTQYF
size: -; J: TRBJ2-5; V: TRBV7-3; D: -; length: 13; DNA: TGTGCCAGCAGTCTGGGGGAGAAAGAGACCCAGTACTTC; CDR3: CASSLGEKETQYF
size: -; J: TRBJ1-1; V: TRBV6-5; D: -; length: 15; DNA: TGTGCCAGCAGTTACTCGGTCGGGGGGCGGACTGAAGCTTTCTTT; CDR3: CASSYSVGGRTEAFF
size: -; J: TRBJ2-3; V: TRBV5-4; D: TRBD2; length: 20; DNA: TGTGCCAGCAGCCCCTGGTATGGGCTAGCGGGGGGGCCAAGCACAGATACGCAGTATTTT; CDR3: CASSPWYGLAGGPSTDTQYF
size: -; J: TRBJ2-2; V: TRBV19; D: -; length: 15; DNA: TGTGCCAGTAGTATAGGGCAGGGGTATACCGGGGAGCTGTTTTTT; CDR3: CASSIGQGYTGELFF
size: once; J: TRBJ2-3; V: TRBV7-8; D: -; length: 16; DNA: TGTGCCAGCAGCTTAGATAGCCCAAGCCCCACAGATACGCAGTATTTT; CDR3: CASSLDSPSPTDTQYF
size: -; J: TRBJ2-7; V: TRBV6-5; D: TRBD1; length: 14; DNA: TGTGCCAGCAGTAGGGGACAGGGAAAATACGAGCAGTACTTC; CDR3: CASSRGQGKYEQYF
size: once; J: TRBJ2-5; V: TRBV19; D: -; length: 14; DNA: TGTGCCAGTAGTATACGGGGGCCGTGGGAGACCCAGTACTTC; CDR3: CASSIRGPWETQYF
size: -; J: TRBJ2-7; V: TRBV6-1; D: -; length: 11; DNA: TGTGCCAGCACAACTCCCTACGAGCAGTACTTC; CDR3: CASTTPYEQYF
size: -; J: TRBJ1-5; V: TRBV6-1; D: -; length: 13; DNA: TGTGCCAGCAGTTTTCAGGGCAATCAGCCCCAGCATTTT; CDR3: CASSFQGNQPQHF
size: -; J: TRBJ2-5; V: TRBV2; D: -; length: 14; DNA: TGTGCCAGCACTCAGGGGGGGGCTGCAGAGACCCAGTACTTC; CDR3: CASTQGGAAETQYF
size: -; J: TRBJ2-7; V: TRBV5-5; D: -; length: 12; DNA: TGTGCCAGCAGCTTGGTCGGCTACGAGCAGTACTTC; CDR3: CASSLVGYEQYF
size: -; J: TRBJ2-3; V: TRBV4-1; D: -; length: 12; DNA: TGCGCCAGCAGCCATATCACAGATACGCAGTATTTT; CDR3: CASSHITDTQYF
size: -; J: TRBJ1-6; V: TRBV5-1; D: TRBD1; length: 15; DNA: TGCGCCAGCAGCTTTACAGGGGGGCATAATTCACCCCTCCACTTT; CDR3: CASSFTGGHNSPLHF
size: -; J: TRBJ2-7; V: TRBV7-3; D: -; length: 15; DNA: TGTGCCAGCAGCCCTGGGACGGGGAGCTCCTACGAGCAGTACTTC; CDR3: CASSPGTGSSYEQYF
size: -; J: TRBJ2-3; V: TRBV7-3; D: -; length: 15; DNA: TGTGCCAGCAGCTTAACGTCCTTGCTGCCAGATACGCAGTATTTT; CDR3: CASSLTSLLPDTQYF
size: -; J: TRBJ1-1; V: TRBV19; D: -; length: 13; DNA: TGTGCCAGTAGTTGGTTAGAGAACACTGAAGCTTTCTTT; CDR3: CASSWLENTEAFF
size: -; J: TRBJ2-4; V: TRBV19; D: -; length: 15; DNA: TGTGCCAGTAGTGGTCCCGAACTGGTCAAAAACATTCAGTACTTC; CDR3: CASSGPELVKNIQYF
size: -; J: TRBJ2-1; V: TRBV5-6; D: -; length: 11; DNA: TGTGCCAGCAGCTTGGAAAATGAGCAGTTCTTC; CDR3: CASSLENEQFF
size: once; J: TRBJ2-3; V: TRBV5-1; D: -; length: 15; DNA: TGCGCCAGCAGCATCAGCGCGGACTTGGGAGATACGCAGTATTTT; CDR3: CASSISADLGDTQYF
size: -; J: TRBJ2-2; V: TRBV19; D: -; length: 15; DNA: TGTGCCAGTTGTTTTCCAGGGGCCCCTCCCGGGGAGCTGTTTTTT; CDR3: CASCFPGAPPGELFF
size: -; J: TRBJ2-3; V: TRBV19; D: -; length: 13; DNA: TGTGCAAGCAGAGGCCCTAGCACAGATACGCAGTATTTT; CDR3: CASRGPSTDTQYF
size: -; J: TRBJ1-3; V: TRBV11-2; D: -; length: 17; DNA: TGTGCCAGCAGCCCCTGGGTACAGGTCTACTCTGGAAACACCATATATTTT; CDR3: CASSPWVQVYSGNTIYF
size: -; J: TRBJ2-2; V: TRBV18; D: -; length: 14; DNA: TGTGCCAGCTCCTCCGGACAGAGCACCGGGGAGCTGTTTTTT; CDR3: CASSSGQSTGELFF
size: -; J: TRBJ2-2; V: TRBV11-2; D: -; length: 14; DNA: TGTGCCAACGGGGCTAACCAGGGCGCCGGGGAGCTGTTTTTT; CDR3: CANGANQGAGELFF
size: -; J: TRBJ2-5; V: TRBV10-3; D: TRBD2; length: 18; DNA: TGTGCCATCAGTGAGTCAAGTGCGGGAGGTATATTTACGGAGACCCAGTACTTC; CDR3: CAISESSAGGIFTETQYF
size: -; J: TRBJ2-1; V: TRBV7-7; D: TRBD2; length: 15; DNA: TGTGCTAGCAGCCGGACTTCGATCGGGGGGAATGAGCAGTTCTTC; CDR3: CASSRTSIGGNEQFF
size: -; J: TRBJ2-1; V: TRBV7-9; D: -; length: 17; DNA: TGTGCCAGCAGCCCCCGGGGGGCAGGGAGCTCCTACAATGAGCAGTTCTTC; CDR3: CASSPRGAGSSYNEQFF
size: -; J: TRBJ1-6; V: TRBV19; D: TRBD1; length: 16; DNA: TGTGCCAGCGGACAGGGAGAGAGCTCCTATAATTCACCCCTCCACTTT; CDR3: CASGQGESSYNSPLHF
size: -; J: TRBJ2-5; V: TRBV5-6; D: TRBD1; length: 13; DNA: TGTGCCAGCAGTTTTACAGGGGTCGAGACCCAGTACTTC; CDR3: CASSFTGVETQYF
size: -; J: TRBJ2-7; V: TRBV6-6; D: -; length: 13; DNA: TGTGCCAGTGATAAACAGGGTCAGTACGAGCAGTACTTC; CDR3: CASDKQGQYEQYF
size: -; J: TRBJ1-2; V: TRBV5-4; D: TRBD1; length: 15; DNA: TGTGCCAGCAGCTCCCGGGACAGGGGAGGCTATGGCTACACCTTC; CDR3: CASSSRDRGGYGYTF
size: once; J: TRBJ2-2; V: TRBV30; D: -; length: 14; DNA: TGTGCCTGGAGTGACTCCAGTTACACCGGGGAGCTGTTTTTT; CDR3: CAWSDSSYTGELFF
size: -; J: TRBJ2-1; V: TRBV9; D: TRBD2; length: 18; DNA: TGTGCCAGCAGCGCCCGCGTTAGACCGGGACTAGCGGGCGGTGAGCAGTTCTTC; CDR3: CASSARVRPGLAGGEQFF
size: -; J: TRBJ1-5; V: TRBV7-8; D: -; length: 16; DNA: TGTGCCAGCAGCTTAGTTAGAGGGGCCATCAATCAGCCCCAGCATTTT; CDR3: CASSLVRGAINQPQHF
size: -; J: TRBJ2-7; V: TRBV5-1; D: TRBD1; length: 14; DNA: TGCGCCAGCAGCCTTCAGAAGCAGGGGGACGAGCAGTACTTC; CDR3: CASSLQKQGDEQYF
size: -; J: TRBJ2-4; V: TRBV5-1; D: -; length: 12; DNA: TGCGCCAGCAGCTTGGATGGAAACATTCAGTACTTC; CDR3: CASSLDGNIQYF